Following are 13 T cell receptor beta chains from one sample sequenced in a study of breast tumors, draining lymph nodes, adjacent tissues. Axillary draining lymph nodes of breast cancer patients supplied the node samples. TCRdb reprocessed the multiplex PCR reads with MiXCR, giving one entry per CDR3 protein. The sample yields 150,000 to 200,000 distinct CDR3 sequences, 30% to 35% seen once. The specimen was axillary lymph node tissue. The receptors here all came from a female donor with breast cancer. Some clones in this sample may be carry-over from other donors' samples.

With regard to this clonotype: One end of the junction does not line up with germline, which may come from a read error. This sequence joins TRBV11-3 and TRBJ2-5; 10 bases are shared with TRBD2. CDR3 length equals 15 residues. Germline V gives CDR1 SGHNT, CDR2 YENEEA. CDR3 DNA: TGTGTCAGCAGCTCCTTACTAGCGGGGAAAGAGACCCGGTACTTC. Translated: CVSSSLLAGKETRYF.

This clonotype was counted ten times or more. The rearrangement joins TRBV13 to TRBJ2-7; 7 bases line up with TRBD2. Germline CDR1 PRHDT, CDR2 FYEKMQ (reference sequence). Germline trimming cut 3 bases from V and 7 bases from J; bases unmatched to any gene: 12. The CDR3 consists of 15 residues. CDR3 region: CASSFRDYYHKEQYF. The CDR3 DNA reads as TGTGCCAGCAGCTTCCGGGACTACTATCATAAGGAGCAGTACTTC.

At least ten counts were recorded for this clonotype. In DNA form, the CDR3 reads TGCGCCAGTAGCCAGGGGGCGAGTAATTCACCCCTCCACTTT. This codes for CASSQGASNSPLHF. V gene TRBV5-1 combines with J gene TRBJ1-6, with 8 bases that match TRBD1. The J segment lost 6 bases and the V segment lost 8 bases, leaving 7 bases of the junction unmatched. This CDR3 is built from 14 residues. From germline, CDR1 is SGHRS and CDR2 YFSETQ.

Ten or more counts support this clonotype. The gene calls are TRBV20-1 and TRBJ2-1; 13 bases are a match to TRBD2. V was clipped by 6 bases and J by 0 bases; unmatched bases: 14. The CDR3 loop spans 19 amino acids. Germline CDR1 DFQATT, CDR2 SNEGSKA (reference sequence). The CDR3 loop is CSAHRTSGRRASSYNEQFF. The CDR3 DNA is TGCAGTGCCCACAGGACTAGCGGGAGAAGGGCTAGCTCCTACAATGAGCAGTTCTTC.

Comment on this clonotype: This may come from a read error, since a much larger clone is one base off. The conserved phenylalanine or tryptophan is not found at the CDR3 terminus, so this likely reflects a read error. Here the CDR3 DNA reads TGTGCCAGCAGCTTAGCACAGGGTTTTAGTGAGCAGTTCCTC. Its protein is CASSLAQGFSEQFL. This chain uses TRBV7-2 with TRBJ2-1; maybe TRBD1 (6 bases). Germline-derived CDR1 and CDR2 are SGHTA and FQGNSA. The CDR3 is made up of 14 amino acids. Trimming took off 0 bases at V and 9 bases at J, with 12 bases between the two ends.

The CDR3 spells CASRQTNTGELFF. CDR3 nucleotides: TGTGCCAGCAGGCAAACCAACACCGGGGAGCTGTTTTTT. This rearrangement joins TRBV6-2 or TRBV6-3 to TRBJ2-2, with D hard to call. CDR3 length: 13 residues. Germline CDR1 is MNHEY and CDR2 is SVGEGT. Trimming left V 6 bases short and J 2 bases short, with 7 bases between.

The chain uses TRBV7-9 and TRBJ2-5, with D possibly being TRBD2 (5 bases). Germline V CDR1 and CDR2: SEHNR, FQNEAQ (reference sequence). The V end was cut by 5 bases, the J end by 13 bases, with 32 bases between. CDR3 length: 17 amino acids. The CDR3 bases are TGTGCCAGCAGCACTATCCCCCTCCGGGGTATCCAAGAGCCCCCGTACTTC. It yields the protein CASSTIPLRGIQEPPYF.

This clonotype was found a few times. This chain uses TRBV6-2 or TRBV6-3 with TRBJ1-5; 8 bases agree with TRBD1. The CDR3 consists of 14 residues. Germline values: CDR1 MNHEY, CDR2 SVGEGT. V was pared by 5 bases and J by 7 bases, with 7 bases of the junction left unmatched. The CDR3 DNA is TGTGCCAGCAGTCCACAGGGGGGGGGCCAGCCCCAGCATTTT. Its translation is CASSPQGGGQPQHF.

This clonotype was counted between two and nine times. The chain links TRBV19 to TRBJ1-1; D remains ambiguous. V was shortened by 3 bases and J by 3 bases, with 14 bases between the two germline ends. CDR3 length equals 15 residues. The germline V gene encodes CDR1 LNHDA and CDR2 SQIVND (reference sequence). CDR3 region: CASSIWGRGHTEAFF. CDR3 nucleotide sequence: TGTGCCAGTAGTATTTGGGGTAGAGGGCACACTGAAGCTTTCTTT.

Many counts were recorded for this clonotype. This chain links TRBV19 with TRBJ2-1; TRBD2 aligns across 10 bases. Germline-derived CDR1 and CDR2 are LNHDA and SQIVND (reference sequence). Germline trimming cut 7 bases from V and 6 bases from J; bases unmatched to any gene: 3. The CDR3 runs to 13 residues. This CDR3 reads CASKREGGNEQFF. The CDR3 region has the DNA TGTGCCAGTAAGCGGGAGGGGGGCAATGAGCAGTTCTTC.

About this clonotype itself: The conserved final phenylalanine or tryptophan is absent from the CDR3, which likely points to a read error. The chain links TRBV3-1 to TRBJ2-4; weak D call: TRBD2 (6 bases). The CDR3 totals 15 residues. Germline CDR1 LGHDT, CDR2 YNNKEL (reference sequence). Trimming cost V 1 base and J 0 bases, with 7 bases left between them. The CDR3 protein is CASSQVEGAKNIQYL. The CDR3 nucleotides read TGTGCCAGCAGCCAAGTGGAGGGAGCCAAAAACATTCAGTACCTC.

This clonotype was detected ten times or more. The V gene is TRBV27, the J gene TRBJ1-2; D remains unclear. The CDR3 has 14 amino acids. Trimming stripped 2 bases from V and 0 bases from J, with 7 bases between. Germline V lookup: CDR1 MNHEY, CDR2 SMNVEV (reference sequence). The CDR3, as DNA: TGTGCCAGCAGTTTACGCGGTACTAACTATGGCTACACCTTC. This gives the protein CASSLRGTNYGYTF.

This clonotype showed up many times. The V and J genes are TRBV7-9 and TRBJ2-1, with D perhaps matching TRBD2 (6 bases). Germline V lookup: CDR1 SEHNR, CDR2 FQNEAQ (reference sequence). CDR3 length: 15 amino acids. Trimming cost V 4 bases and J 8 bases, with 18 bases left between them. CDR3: CASSSPAGSGDEQFF. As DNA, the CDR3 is TGTGCCAGCAGCTCCCCCGCGGGGTCGGGCGATGAGCAGTTCTTC.